A single T cell receptor (beta chain) is shown here with its context. Random hexamers were used to reverse transcribe the RNA input (about 0.5 to 1 ug). The method of amplification for TCR beta CDR3 was immunoSEQ multiplex PCR, covering 54 Vbeta and 13 Jbeta. Each CDR3 protein is one row after TCRdb ran MiXCR on the immunoSEQ multiplex PCR reads. Of 150,000 to 200,000 distinct CDR3 sequences in the sample, approximately 93% were seen once. Sequencing of TCR beta was performed on blood CD8+ T cells and on blood CD4+ T cells. This sample was taken from a study of CD8 T cells in Susac syndrome. V was clipped by 8 bases and J by 0 bases, with 10 bases between them. Germline CDR1 is ENHRY and CDR2 is SYGVKD. The CDR3 is 13 residues long.

The TCR sequence derives from a human donor with multiple sclerosis. The material sequenced was CD4+ T cells from PBMCs. This sequence joins TRBV10-3 and TRBJ1-1; D not resolved. CDR3 in amino acids: CAIRRSLNTEAFF. The CDR3, as DNA: TGTGCCATCCGTCGTTCCCTGAACACTGAAGCTTTCTTT.